The next 8 T cell receptor beta chains were all read from a single sample in a study of blood T cell repertoires in COVID-19. The method was immunoSEQ multiplex PCR; TCRdb's version includes in-frame clones alone and lacks a portion of them. This sample has approximately 140,000 clones, with around 89% found just once. What was sequenced was peripheral blood. Receptors originate from a man aged 50-60 years with active or convalescent COVID-19.

V usage is TRBV5-4 and J usage is TRBJ1-1; D is undetermined. Trimming took 4 bases from V and 1 from J, leaving 8 bases between them. Germline CDR1 is SGHNT and CDR2 is YYREEE (reference sequence). The CDR3 is made up of 13 amino acids. CDR3 in DNA: TGTGCCAGCAGCAACGACACGAACACTGAAGCTTTCTTT. This sequence encodes CASSNDTNTEAFF. Based on the CDR3 plus reference TRBV5-4 and TRBJ1-1, the full variable domain is ETGVTQSPTHLIKTRGQQVTLRCSSQSGHNTVSWYQQALGQGPQFIFQYYREEENGRGNFPPRFSGLQFPNYSSELNVNALELDDSALYLCASSNDTNTEAFFGQGTRLTVV.

This chain connects TRBV5-6 to TRBJ1-3; TRBD1 aligns across 9 bases. V shed 2 bases and J 0 bases; nucleotides not matched to a gene: 3. CDR3 size: 16 residues. The germline V gene encodes CDR1 SGHDT and CDR2 YYEEEE. CDR3 nucleotide sequence: TGTGCCAGCAGCTTACAGGGGGCCGACTCTGGAAACACCATATATTTT. The encoded protein is CASSLQGADSGNTIYF.

The chain uses TRBV7-8 and TRBJ1-3; tentatively, D is TRBD1 (6 bases). CDR1 and CDR2 from the germline V gene are SGHVS and FQNEAQ. The CDR3 is made up of 18 amino acids. V lost 0 bases and J 0 bases, leaving 15 bases between the germline ends. The CDR3 nucleotides are TGTGCCAGCAGCTTAGCGCCGAACAGGGACGTCTCTGGAAACACCATATATTTT. Amino acids: CASSLAPNRDVSGNTIYF.

V gene TRBV7-9 combines with J gene TRBJ1-5; TRBD1 matches 8 bases. This CDR3 has 14 amino acids. In germline, CDR1 is SEHNR, CDR2 FQNEAQ (reference sequence). The V and J ends lost 5 bases and 4 bases, in that order; junction bases with no gene match: 4. Here the CDR3 DNA reads TGTGCCAGCAGCCAGACAGGGGAGAATCAGCCCCAGCATTTT. It is translated as CASSQTGENQPQHF.

This chain uses TRBV27 with TRBJ2-7, with 8 bases identical to TRBD1. The CDR3 runs 14 residues. The ends lost 4 bases at V and 3 bases at J; junction bases unmatched: 5. Per germline, CDR1 MNHEY and CDR2 SMNVEV (reference sequence). The CDR3 region has the DNA TGTGCCAGCAGTTCGGACAGGGCGGTCTACGAGCAGTACTTC. Translating gives CASSSDRAVYEQYF.

To note about this clone: This sample includes further DNA sequences coding for the same CDR3. The CDR3 DNA follows: TGCGCCAGCAGCCAAGCATTGACACCCTACGAGCAGTACTTC. Its protein is CASSQALTPYEQYF. The rearrangement joins TRBV4-1 to TRBJ2-7; D gene unclear. The germline V and J ends were trimmed by 1 base and 2 bases, with 9 bases remaining between them. This CDR3 is 14 amino acids long. CDR1 and CDR2 from the germline V gene are MGHRA and YSYEKL.

The V and J genes are TRBV4-1 and TRBJ2-7; 9 nucleotides line up with TRBD2. V lost 1 base to trimming and J lost 1 base; unmatched junction nucleotides: 8. The CDR3 totals 17 residues. The V gene's germline CDR1 is MGHRA and CDR2 YSYEKL. The CDR3 loop reads CASSQVFETSGSYEQYF. CDR3 nucleotide sequence: TGCGCCAGCAGCCAAGTATTTGAGACTAGCGGATCCTACGAGCAGTACTTC.

The chain uses TRBV12-5 and TRBJ2-1; D may be TRBD2 (6 bases). V was clipped by 5 bases and J by 3 bases, with 20 bases between them. The CDR3 runs to 17 residues. Germline V gene data show CDR1 as LGHNT and CDR2 as FRNRAP. CDR3 sequence: CASGDLAEGYLYNEQFF. In nucleotides, the CDR3 is TGTGCTAGTGGTGATTTAGCGGAGGGATACCTCTACAATGAGCAGTTCTTC.